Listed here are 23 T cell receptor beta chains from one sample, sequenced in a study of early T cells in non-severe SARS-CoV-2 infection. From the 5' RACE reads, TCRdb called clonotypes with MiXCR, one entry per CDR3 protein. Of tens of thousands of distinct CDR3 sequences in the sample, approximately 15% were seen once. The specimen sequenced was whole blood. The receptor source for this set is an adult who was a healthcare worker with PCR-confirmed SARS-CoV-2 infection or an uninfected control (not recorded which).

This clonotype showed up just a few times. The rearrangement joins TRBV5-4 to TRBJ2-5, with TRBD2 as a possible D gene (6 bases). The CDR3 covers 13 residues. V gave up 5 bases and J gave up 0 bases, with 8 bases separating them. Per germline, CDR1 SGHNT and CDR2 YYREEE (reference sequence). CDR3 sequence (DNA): TGTGCCAGCAGGCGGGACTACCAAGAGACCCAGTACTTC. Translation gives CASRRDYQETQYF.

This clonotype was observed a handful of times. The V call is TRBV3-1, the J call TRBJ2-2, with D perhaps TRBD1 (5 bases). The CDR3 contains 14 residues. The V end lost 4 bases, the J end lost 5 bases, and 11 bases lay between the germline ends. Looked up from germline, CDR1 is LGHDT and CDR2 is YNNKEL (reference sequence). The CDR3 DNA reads TGTGCCAGCAGCCTCAGGGCCGGGACCGGGGAGCTGTTTTTT. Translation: CASSLRAGTGELFF. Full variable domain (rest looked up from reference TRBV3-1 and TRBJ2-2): DTAVSQTPKYLVTQMGNDKSIKCEQNLGHDTMYWYKQDSKKFLKIMFSYNNKELIINETVPNRFSPKSPDKAHLNLHINSLELGDSAVYFCASSLRAGTGELFFGEGSRLTVL.

The chain's CDR3 is CASTWRGRAFF. The CDR3 region has the DNA TGTGCCAGCACATGGAGGGGGAGAGCTTTCTTT. The genes are TRBV28 and TRBJ1-1; weak D call: TRBD1 (6 bases). Trimming pared 7 bases from V and 10 bases from J, leaving 13 bases between. In germline, CDR1 is MDHEN, CDR2 SYDVKM. The CDR3 consists of 11 residues.

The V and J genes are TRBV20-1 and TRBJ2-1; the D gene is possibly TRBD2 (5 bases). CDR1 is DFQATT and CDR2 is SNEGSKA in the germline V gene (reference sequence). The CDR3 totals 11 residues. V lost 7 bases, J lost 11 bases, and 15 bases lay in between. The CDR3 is CSGKGDVKQFF. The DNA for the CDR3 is TGCAGTGGCAAGGGAGACGTGAAGCAGTTCTTC.

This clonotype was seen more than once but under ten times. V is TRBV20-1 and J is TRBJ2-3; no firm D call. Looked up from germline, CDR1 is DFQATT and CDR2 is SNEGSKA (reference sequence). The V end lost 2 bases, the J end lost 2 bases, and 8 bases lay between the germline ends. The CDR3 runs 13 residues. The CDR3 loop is CSARFTITDTQYF. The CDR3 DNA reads TGCAGTGCTAGATTTACGATCACAGATACGCAGTATTTT.

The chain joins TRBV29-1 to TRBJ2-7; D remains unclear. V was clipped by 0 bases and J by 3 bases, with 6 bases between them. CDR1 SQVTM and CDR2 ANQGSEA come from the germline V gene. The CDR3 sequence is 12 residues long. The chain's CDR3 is CSVEDRVYEQYF. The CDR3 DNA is TGCAGCGTTGAAGATCGGGTCTACGAGCAGTACTTC.

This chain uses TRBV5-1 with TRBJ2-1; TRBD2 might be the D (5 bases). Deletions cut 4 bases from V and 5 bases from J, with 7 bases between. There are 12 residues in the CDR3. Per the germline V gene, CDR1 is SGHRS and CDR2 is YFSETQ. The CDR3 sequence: CASSLANNEQFF. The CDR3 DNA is TGCGCCAGCAGCCTAGCTAACAATGAGCAGTTCTTC.

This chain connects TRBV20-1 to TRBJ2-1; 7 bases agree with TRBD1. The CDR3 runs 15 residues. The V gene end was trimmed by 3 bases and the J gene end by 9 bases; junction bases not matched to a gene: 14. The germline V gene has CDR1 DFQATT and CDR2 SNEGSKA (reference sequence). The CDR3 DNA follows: TGCAGTGCTAGTGCGGTCCACAGGGGAAAGGTTGAGCAGTTCTTC. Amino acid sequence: CSASAVHRGKVEQFF.

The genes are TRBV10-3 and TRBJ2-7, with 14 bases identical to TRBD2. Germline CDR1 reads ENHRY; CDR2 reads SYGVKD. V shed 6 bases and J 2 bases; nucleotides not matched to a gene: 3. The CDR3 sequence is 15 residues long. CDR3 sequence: CAISAGLAGAYEQYF. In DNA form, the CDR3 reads TGTGCCATCAGCGCGGGACTAGCGGGAGCCTACGAGCAGTACTTC.

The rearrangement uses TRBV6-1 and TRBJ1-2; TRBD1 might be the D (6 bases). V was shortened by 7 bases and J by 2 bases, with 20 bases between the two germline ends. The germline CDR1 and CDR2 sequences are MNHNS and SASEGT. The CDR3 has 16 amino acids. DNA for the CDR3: TGTGCCAGCACCGACAGGAACGCCTACCTCAACTATGGCTACACCTTC. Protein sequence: CASTDRNAYLNYGYTF.

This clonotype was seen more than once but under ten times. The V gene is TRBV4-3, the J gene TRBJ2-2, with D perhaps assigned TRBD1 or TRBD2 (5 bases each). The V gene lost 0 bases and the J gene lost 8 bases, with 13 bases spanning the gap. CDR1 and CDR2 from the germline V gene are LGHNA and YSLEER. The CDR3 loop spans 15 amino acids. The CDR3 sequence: CASSQEGTVAGELFF. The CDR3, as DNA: TGCGCCAGCAGCCAAGAAGGGACGGTTGCTGGGGAGCTGTTTTTT.

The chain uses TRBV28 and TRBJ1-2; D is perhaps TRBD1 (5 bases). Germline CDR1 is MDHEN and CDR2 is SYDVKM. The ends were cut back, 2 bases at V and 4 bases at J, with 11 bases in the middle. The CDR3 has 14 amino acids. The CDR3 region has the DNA TGTGCCAGCAGTTTAAGCGCAGGGATCTATGGCTACACCTTC. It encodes CASSLSAGIYGYTF.

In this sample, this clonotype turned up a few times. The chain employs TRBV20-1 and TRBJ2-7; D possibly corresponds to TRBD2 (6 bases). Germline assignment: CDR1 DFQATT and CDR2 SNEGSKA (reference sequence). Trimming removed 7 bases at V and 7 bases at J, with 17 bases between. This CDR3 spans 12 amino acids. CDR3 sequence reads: CSGKGGLGEQYF. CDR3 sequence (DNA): TGCAGTGGGAAGGGAGGACTCGGGGAGCAGTACTTC.

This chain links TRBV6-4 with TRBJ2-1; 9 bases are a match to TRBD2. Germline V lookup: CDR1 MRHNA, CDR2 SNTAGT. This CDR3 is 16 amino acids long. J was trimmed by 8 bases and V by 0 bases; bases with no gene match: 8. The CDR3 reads CASSDSAAGGLHEQFF. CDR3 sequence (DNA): TGTGCCAGCAGTGACTCAGCAGCGGGAGGTTTGCATGAGCAGTTCTTC.

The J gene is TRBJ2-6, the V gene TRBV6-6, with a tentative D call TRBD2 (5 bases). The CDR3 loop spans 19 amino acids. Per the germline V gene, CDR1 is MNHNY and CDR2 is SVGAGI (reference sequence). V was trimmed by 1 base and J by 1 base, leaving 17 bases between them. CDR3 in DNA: TGTGCCAGCAGTTACTTTCTCCTCTCTCGGGGATCTGGGGCCAACGTCCTGACTTTC. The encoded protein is CASSYFLLSRGSGANVLTF.

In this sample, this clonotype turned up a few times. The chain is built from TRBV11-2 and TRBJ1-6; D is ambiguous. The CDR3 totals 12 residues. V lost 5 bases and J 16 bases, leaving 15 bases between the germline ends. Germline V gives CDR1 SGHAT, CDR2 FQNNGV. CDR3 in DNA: TGTGCCAGCAGCGGACCCCTGCCTCGACTCCACTTT. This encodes CASSGPLPRLHF.

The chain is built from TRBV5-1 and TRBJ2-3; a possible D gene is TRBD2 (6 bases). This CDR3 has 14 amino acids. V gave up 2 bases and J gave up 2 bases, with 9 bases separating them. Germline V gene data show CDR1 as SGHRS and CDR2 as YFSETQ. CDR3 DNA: TGCGCCAGCAGCTTATCGGGGGACACAGATACGCAGTATTTT. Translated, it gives CASSLSGDTDTQYF.

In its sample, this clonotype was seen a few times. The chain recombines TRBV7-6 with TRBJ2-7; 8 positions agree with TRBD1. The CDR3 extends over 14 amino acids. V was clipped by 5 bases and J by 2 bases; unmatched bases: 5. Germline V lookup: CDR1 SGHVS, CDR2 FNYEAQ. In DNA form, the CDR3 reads TGTGCCAGCAGCCCGGGACAGGAAACCTACGAGCAGTACTTC. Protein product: CASSPGQETYEQYF.

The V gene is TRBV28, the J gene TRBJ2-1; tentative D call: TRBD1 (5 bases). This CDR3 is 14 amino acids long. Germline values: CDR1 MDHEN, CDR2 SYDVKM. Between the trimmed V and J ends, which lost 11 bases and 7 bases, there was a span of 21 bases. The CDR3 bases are TGTGCCGCCACCCTGGGGCGATTTAGGAATGAGCAGTTCTTC. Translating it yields CAATLGRFRNEQFF.

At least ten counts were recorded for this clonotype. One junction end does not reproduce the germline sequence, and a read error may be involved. The CDR3 sequence is CASSIGQGELYEQYF. The DNA for the CDR3 is TGTGCCAGCAGCATAGGACAGGGGGAGTTATACGAGCAGTACTTC. The genes are TRBV13 and TRBJ2-7; 10 bases agree with TRBD1. Germline V gene data show CDR1 as PRHDT and CDR2 as FYEKMQ (reference sequence). The length of the CDR3 is 15 residues.

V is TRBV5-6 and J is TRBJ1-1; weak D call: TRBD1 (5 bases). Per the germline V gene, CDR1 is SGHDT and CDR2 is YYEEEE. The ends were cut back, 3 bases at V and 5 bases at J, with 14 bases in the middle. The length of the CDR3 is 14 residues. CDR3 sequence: CASSSRTFSTEAFF. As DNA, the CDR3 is TGTGCCAGCAGCTCAAGGACATTTTCAACTGAAGCTTTCTTT. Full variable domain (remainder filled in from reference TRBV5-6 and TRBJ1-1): DAGVTQSPTHLIKTRGQQVTLRCSPKSGHDTVSWYQQALGQGPQFIFQYYEEEERQRGNFPDRFSGHQFPNYSSELNVNALLLGDSALYLCASSSRTFSTEAFFGQGTRLTVV.

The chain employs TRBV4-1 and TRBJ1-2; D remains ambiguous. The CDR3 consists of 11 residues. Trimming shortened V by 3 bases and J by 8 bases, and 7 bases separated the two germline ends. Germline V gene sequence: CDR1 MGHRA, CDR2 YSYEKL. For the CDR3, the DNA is TGCGCCAGCAGCCACAGTGGAGGCTACACCTTC. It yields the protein CASSHSGGYTF.

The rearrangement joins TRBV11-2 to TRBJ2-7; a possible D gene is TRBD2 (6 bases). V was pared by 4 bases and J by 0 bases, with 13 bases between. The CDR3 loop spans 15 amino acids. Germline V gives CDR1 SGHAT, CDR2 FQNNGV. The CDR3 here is CASSSRGLLSYEQYF. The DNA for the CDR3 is TGTGCCAGCAGCTCCCGGGGACTCCTCTCCTACGAGCAGTACTTC.